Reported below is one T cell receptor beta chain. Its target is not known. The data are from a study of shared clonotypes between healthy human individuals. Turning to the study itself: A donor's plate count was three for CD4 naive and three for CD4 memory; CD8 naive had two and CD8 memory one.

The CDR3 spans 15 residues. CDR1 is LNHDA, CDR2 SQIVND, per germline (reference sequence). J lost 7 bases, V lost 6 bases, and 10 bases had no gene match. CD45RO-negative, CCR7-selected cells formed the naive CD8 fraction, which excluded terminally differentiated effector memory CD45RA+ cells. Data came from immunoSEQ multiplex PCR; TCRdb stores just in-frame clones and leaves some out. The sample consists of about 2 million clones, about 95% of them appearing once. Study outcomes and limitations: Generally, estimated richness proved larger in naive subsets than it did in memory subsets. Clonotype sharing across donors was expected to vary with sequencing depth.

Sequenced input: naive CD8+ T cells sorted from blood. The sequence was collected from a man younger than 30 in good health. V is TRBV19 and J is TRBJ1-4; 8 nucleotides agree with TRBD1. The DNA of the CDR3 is TGTGCCAGTAGCCAGGACAGGGAGGGCCTTGAAAAACTGTTTTTT. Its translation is CASSQDREGLEKLFF. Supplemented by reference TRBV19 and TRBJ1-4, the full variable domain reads DGGITQSPKYLFRKEGQNVTLSCEQNLNHDAMYWYRQDPGQGLRLIYYSQIVNDFQKGDIAEGYSVSREKKESFPLTVTSAQKNPTAFYLCASSQDREGLEKLFFGSGTQLSVL.